Presented here are 18 T cell receptor beta chains from one specimen sequenced in a study of early T cells in non-severe SARS-CoV-2 infection. TCRdb recomputed calls from the 5' RACE reads with MiXCR, one row per CDR3 protein. The sample includes more than 90,000 distinct CDR3 sequences, about 10% of them seen just once. Sequenced input: whole blood. The receptors originated from an adult who was a healthcare worker with PCR-confirmed SARS-CoV-2 infection or an uninfected control (not recorded which).

This clonotype was recorded many times. The chain is built from TRBV18 and TRBJ1-1, with no clear D. The germline V gene has CDR1 KGHSH and CDR2 LQKENI. The CDR3 extends over 15 amino acids. Trimming took 3 bases from V and 4 from J, leaving 15 bases between them. The CDR3 loop is CASSPPGAPATEAFF. Written as DNA, the CDR3 is TGTGCCAGCTCACCCCCAGGAGCGCCTGCCACTGAAGCTTTCTTT.

There are many counts of this clonotype. The rearrangement uses TRBV14 and TRBJ1-3, with a tentative D call TRBD1 (6 bases). Trimming took 4 bases from V and 0 from J, leaving 7 bases between them. Germline CDR1 is SGHDN and CDR2 is FVKESK. CDR3 size: 14 residues. This CDR3 is CASSPGHSGNTIYF. The CDR3 DNA sequence: TGTGCCAGCAGCCCGGGACACTCTGGAAACACCATATATTTT.

This clonotype was seen a handful of times. The chain couples TRBV27 to TRBJ1-1, with D tentatively TRBD1 (6 bases). Trimming left V 2 bases short and J 4 bases short, with 11 bases between. Germline V lookup: CDR1 MNHEY, CDR2 SMNVEV (reference sequence). The CDR3 is 14 amino acids. CDR3 amino acids: CASSLGGAFTEAFF. The CDR3 DNA reads as TGTGCCAGCAGTTTAGGGGGGGCATTCACTGAAGCTTTCTTT.

The rearrangement uses TRBV9 and TRBJ2-5; the D is unclear. Germline V gene data show CDR1 as SGDLS and CDR2 as YYNGEE. CDR3 length: 13 amino acids. Trimming removed 0 bases from V and 5 bases from J, with 8 bases in between. CDR3 loop: CASSVAIHETQYF. Here the CDR3 DNA reads TGTGCCAGCAGCGTAGCTATACACGAGACCCAGTACTTC.

This clonotype was counted only a few times. The chain couples TRBV6-1 to TRBJ1-5; weak D call: TRBD1 (6 bases). From germline, CDR1 is MNHNS and CDR2 SASEGT. The CDR3 consists of 17 residues. Trimming removed 6 bases at V and 5 bases at J, with 23 bases between. Written as DNA, the CDR3 is TGTGCCAGCAGCGGAAGTGGGGGGGCAGGGAGGCATCAGCCCCAGCATTTT. This gives the protein CASSGSGGAGRHQPQHF.

V is TRBV6-5 and J is TRBJ2-7; TRBD1 might be the D (5 bases). The CDR3 is made up of 15 amino acids. CDR1 MNHEY and CDR2 SVGAGI come from the germline V gene. V was shortened by 0 bases and J by 6 bases, with 15 bases between the two germline ends. The CDR3 reads CASSYSISRVSEQYF. In DNA, the CDR3 is TGTGCCAGCAGTTACTCGATTTCCAGGGTCTCCGAGCAGTACTTC.

The chain joins TRBV28 to TRBJ2-7, with D hard to call. The CDR3 extends over 12 amino acids. The germline gives CDR1 MDHEN, CDR2 SYDVKM. With 7 bases removed from V and 4 bases from J, the gap between germline ends came to 11 bases. This CDR3 reads CASNGGRYEQYF. CDR3 coding DNA: TGTGCCAGCAACGGTGGCAGATACGAGCAGTACTTC. Filled out from reference TRBV28 and TRBJ2-7, the complete variable domain reads DVKVTQSSRYLVKRTGEKVFLECVQDMDHENMFWYRQDPGLGLRLIYFSYDVKMKEKGDIPEGYSVSREKKERFSLILESASTNQTSMYLCASNGGRYEQYFGPGTRLTVT.

This clonotype was detected many times. The genes are TRBV4-2 and TRBJ1-6; a possible D gene is TRBD1 (6 bases). This CDR3 contains 18 residues. Germline CDR1 reads LGHNA; CDR2 reads YNFKEQ. Trimming removed 1 base at V and 2 bases at J, with 15 bases between. This CDR3 is CASSQASPGETYNSPLHF. Here the CDR3 DNA reads TGTGCCAGCAGCCAAGCCAGCCCAGGGGAAACCTATAATTCACCCCTCCACTTT.

The gene calls are TRBV5-1 and TRBJ2-5, with 9 bases lining up with TRBD1. J gave up 2 bases and V 4 bases, and 6 bases lay outside the gene matches. From germline, CDR1 is SGHRS and CDR2 YFSETQ. The CDR3 sequence is 15 residues long. The CDR3 region is CASSPGQGGQETQYF. CDR3 sequence (DNA): TGCGCCAGCAGCCCGGGACAGGGAGGGCAAGAGACCCAGTACTTC.

The chain uses TRBV20-1 and TRBJ1-2; tentative D call: TRBD1 (5 bases). The germline CDR1 and CDR2 sequences are DFQATT and SNEGSKA (reference sequence). The CDR3 covers 13 residues. V was trimmed by 6 bases and J by 2 bases, leaving 13 bases between them. CDR3 nucleotide sequence: TGCAGTGCCGACAGTCTTCAAAACTATGGCTACACCTTC. Amino acid sequence: CSADSLQNYGYTF.

The chain carries TRBV5-4 and TRBJ1-2, with 10 bases that match TRBD1. Per the germline V gene, CDR1 is SGHNT and CDR2 is YYREEE (reference sequence). There are 15 residues in the CDR3. After removal of 4 bases from V and 5 bases from J, the junction contained 8 bases not matched to a gene. CDR3 protein: CASSPRQGAGYGYTF. As DNA, the CDR3 is TGTGCCAGCAGCCCGCGACAGGGGGCGGGATATGGCTACACCTTC. Full variable domain (remainder filled in from reference TRBV5-4 and TRBJ1-2): ETGVTQSPTHLIKTRGQQVTLRCSSQSGHNTVSWYQQALGQGPQFIFQYYREEENGRGNFPPRFSGLQFPNYSSELNVNALELDDSALYLCASSPRQGAGYGYTFGSGTRLTVV.

This clonotype was observed many times. This chain connects TRBV7-2 to TRBJ1-1; tentatively, D is TRBD1 (5 bases). The CDR3 covers 11 residues. The V end lost 10 bases, the J end lost 4 bases, and 10 bases lay between the germline ends. CDR1 SGHTA and CDR2 FQGNSA come from the germline V gene. CDR3 nucleotide sequence: TGTGCCACTGGGGCAGTCACTGAAGCTTTCTTT. This codes for CATGAVTEAFF.

This clonotype was seen a handful of times. The chain is built from TRBV27 and TRBJ2-5; D might be TRBD2 (6 bases). The CDR3 sequence is 14 residues long. Looked up from germline, CDR1 is MNHEY and CDR2 is SMNVEV (reference sequence). Trimming pared 2 bases from V and 3 bases from J, leaving 10 bases between. The CDR3 nucleotides are TGTGCCAGCAGTTTAAGCGGGTCCGAAGAGACCCAGTACTTC. Protein product: CASSLSGSEETQYF.

The chain combines TRBV5-1 with TRBJ2-7, with D perhaps matching TRBD1 (5 bases). CDR3 length: 15 residues. V was clipped by 0 bases and J by 2 bases, with 12 bases between them. Germline CDR1 and CDR2: SGHRS and YFSETQ. Here the CDR3 DNA reads TGCGCCAGCAGCTTGGCGGTTGGGGCCCCCTACGAGCAGTACTTC. Its protein is CASSLAVGAPYEQYF.

Turning to this clonotype: One end of the junction varies from germline; a read error may be responsible. The chain has TRBV20-1 and TRBJ1-1; no clear D. The length of the CDR3 is 12 residues. Germline V gene data show CDR1 as DFQATT and CDR2 as SNEGSKA (reference sequence). The CDR3: CSTSVGEAEAFF. The CDR3, as DNA: TGCAGTACTAGCGTCGGGGAGGCTGAAGCTTTCTTT.

This clonotype was seen more than once but under ten times. The chain has TRBV5-1 and TRBJ1-6, with 10 bases identical to TRBD1. The J segment lost 7 bases and the V segment lost 3 bases, leaving 7 bases of the junction unmatched. CDR3 size: 16 residues. CDR1 SGHRS and CDR2 YFSETQ come from the germline V gene. This CDR3 reads CASSSGTGAPNSPLHF. DNA for the CDR3: TGCGCCAGCAGCTCCGGGACAGGGGCTCCGAATTCACCCCTCCACTTT. Combining the CDR3 with reference TRBV5-1 and TRBJ1-6 gives the whole variable domain KAGVTQTPRYLIKTRGQQVTLSCSPISGHRSVSWYQQTPGQGLQFLFEYFSETQRNKGNFPGRFSGRQFSNSRSEMNVSTLELGDSALYLCASSSGTGAPNSPLHFGNGTRLTVT.

This clonotype was picked up a small number of times. This chain connects TRBV9 to TRBJ2-5; TRBD2 agrees at 13 bases. CDR3 length equals 17 residues. Germline loops: CDR1 SGDLS, CDR2 YYNGEE. With 0 bases clipped from V and 2 bases from J, the junction kept 4 bases outside the gene matches. CDR3 coding DNA: TGTGCCAGCAGCGTAGGACTAGCGGGAGGCGGGCAAGAGACCCAGTACTTC. This gives the protein CASSVGLAGGGQETQYF.

This clonotype was observed a few times. This chain uses TRBV3-1 with TRBJ1-3; perhaps TRBD1 as D (5 bases). Looked up from germline, CDR1 is LGHDT and CDR2 is YNNKEL (reference sequence). V was pared by 2 bases and J by 4 bases, with 12 bases between. This CDR3 spans 15 amino acids. Written as DNA, the CDR3 is TGTGCCAGCAGCCAACAAGGGACTTCGGGAAACACCATATATTTT. It yields the protein CASSQQGTSGNTIYF. The whole variable domain, remainder taken from reference TRBV3-1 and TRBJ1-3, is DTAVSQTPKYLVTQMGNDKSIKCEQNLGHDTMYWYKQDSKKFLKIMFSYNNKELIINETVPNRFSPKSPDKAHLNLHINSLELGDSAVYFCASSQQGTSGNTIYFGEGSWLTVV.